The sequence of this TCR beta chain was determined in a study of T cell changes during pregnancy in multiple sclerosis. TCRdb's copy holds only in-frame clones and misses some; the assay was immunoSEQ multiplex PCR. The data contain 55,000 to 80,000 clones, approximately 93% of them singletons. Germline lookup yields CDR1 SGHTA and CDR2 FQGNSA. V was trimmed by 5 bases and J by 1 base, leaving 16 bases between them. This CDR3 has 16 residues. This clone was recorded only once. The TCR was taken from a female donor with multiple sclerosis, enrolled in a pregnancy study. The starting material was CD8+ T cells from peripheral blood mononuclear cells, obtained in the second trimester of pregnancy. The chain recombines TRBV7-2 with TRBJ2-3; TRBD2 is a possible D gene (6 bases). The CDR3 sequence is CASSPGVLGGTDTQYF. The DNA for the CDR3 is TGTGCCAGCAGCCCGGGGGTTTTGGGAGGCACAGATACGCAGTATTTT.